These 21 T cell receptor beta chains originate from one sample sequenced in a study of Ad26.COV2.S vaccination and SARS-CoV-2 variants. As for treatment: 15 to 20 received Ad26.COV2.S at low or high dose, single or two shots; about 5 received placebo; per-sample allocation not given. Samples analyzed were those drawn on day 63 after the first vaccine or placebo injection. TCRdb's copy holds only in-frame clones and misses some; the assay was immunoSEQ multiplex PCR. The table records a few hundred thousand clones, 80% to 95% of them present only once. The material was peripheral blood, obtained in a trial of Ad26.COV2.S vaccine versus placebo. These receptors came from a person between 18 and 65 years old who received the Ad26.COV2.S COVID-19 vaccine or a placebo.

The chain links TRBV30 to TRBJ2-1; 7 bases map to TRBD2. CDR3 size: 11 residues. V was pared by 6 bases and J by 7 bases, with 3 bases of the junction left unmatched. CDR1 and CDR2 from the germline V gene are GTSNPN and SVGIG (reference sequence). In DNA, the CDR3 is TGTGCCTGTGCGGGAGCTAATGAGCAGTTCTTC. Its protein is CACAGANEQFF.

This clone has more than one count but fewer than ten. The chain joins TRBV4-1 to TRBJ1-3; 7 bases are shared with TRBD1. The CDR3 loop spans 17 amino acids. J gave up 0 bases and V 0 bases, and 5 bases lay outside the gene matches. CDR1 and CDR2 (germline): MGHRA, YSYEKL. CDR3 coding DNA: TGCGCCAGCAGCCAAGAAGGAGGGGACAGCTCTGGAAACACCATATATTTT. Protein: CASSQEGGDSSGNTIYF.

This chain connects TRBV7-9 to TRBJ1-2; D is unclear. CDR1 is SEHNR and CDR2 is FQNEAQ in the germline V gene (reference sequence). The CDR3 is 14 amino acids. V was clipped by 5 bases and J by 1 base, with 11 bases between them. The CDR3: CASSLHGDNYGYTF. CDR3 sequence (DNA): TGTGCCAGCAGCCTTCACGGGGATAACTATGGCTACACCTTC.

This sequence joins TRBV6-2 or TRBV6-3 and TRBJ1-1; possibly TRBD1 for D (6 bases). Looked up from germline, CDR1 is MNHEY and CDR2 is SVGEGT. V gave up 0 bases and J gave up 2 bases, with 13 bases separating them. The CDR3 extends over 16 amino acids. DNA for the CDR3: TGTGCCAGCAGTTACTCCCAGGGCAGGGGAAACACTGAAGCTTTCTTT. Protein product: CASSYSQGRGNTEAFF.

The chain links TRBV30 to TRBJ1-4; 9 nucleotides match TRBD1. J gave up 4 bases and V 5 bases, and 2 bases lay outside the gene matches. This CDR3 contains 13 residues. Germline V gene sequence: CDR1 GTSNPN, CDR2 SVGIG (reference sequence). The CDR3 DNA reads TGTGCCTGGCAGGGACAGGGTAATGAAAAACTGTTTTTT. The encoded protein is CAWQGQGNEKLFF. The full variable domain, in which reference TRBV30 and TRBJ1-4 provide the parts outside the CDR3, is SQTIHQWPATLVQPVGSPLSLECTVEGTSNPNLYWYRQAAGRGLQLLFYSVGIGQISSEVPQNLSASRPQDRQFILSSKKLLLSDSGFYLCAWQGQGNEKLFFGSGTQLSVL.

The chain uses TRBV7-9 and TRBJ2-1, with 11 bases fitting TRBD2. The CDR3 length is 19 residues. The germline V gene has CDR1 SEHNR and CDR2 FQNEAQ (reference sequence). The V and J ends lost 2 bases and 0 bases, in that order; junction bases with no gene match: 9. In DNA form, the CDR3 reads TGTGCCAGCAGCTTAATGGCTAGCGGGAGGCTACGCTCCTACAATGAGCAGTTCTTC. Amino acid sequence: CASSLMASGRLRSYNEQFF.

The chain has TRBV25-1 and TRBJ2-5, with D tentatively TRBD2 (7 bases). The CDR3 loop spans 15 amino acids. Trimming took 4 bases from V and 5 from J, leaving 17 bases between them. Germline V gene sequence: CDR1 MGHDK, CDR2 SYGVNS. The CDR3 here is CASSVLGGGLETQYF. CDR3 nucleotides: TGTGCCAGCAGTGTGTTAGGGGGAGGGCTGGAGACCCAGTACTTC.

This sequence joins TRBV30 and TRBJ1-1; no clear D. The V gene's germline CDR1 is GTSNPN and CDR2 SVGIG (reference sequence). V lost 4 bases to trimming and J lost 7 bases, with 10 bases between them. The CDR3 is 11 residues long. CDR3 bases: TGTGCCTGGATACAGTTATTTGAAGCTTTCTTT. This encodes CAWIQLFEAFF.

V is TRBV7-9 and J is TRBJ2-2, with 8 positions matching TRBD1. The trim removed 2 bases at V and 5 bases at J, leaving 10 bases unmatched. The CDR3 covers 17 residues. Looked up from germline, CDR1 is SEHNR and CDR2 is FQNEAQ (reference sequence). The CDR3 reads CASSLPPSRGRTGELFF. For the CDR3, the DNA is TGTGCCAGCAGCTTACCCCCCAGCAGGGGGCGAACCGGGGAGCTGTTTTTT.

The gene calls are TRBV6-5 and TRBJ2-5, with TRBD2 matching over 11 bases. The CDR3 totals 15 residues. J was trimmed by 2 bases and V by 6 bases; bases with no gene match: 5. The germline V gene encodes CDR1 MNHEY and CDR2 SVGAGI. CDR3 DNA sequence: TGTGCCAGCAGGATTGGACTAGCGGGTCAAGAGACCCAGTACTTC. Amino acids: CASRIGLAGQETQYF.

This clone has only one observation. CDR3 DNA sequence: TGCGCCAGCAGTGAGTCGCTACTAGCGTCCCAAGAGACCCAGTACTTC. Translating gives CASSESLLASQETQYF. This chain joins TRBV10-2 and TRBJ2-5; TRBD2 matches 7 bases. Trimming removed 0 bases from V and 1 base from J; junction bases left unmatched: 5. Germline V gives CDR1 WSHSY, CDR2 SAAADI. The CDR3 length is 16 residues.

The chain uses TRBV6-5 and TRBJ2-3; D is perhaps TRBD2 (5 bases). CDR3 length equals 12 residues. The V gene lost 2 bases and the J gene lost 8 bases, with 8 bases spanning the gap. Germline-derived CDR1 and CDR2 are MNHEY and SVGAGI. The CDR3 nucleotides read TGTGCCAGCAGTTACGTAGGAGGTACGCAGTATTTT. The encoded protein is CASSYVGGTQYF.

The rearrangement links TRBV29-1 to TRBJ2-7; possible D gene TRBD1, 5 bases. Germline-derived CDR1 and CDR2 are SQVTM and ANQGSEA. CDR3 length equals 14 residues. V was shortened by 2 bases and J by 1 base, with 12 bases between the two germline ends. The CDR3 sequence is CSVELEDTSYEQYF. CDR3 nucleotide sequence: TGCAGCGTTGAATTAGAGGACACTTCCTACGAGCAGTACTTC.

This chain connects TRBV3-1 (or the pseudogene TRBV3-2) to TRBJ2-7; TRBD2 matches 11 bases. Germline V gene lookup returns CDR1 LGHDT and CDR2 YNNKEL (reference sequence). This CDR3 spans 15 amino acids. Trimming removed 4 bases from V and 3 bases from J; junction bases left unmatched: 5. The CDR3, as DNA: TGTGCCAGCAGCCGTAGCGGGAGGGCCTTCTACGAGCAGTACTTC. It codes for CASSRSGRAFYEQYF.

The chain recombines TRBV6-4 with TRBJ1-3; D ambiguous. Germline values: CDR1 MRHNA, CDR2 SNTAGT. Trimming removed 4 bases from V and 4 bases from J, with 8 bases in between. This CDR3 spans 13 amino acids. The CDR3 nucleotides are TGTGCCAGCAGTGTTGGTTCGGGAAACACCATATATTTT. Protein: CASSVGSGNTIYF.

The CDR3 bases are TGCGCCAGCAGTGAGTCCCCCGGGGAGCTGTTTTTT. Translating gives CASSESPGELFF. The genes are TRBV10-2 and TRBJ2-2; the D is unclear. Germline CDR1 WSHSY, CDR2 SAAADI. V lost 0 bases and J lost 6, with 2 bases in between. The CDR3 runs to 12 residues.

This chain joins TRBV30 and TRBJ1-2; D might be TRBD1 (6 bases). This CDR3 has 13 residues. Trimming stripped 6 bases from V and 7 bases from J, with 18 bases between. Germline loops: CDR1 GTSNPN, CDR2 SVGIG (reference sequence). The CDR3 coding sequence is TGTGCCTGCACTCAGGGGTACCATGGTGGCTACACCTTC. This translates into CACTQGYHGGYTF.

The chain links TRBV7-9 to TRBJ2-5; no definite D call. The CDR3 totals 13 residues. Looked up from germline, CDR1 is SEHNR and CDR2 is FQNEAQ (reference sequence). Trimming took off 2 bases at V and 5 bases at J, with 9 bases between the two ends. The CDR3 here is CASSLPVGETQYF. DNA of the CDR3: TGTGCCAGCAGCTTACCAGTGGGGGAGACCCAGTACTTC. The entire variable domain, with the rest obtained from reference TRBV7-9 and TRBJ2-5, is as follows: DTGVSQNPRHKITKRGQNVTFRCDPISEHNRLYWYRQTLGQGPEFLTYFQNEAQLEKSRLLSDRFSAERPKGSFSTLEIQRTEQGDSAMYLCASSLPVGETQYFGPGTRLLVL.

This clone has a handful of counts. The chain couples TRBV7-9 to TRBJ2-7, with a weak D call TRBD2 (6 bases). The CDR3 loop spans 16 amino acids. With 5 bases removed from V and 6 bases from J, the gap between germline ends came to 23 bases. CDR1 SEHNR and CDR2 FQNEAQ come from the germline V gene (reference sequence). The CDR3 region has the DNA TGTGCCAGCAGCCCCTACCCCGGGACTGATCCTTCCGAGCAGTACTTC. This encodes CASSPYPGTDPSEQYF.

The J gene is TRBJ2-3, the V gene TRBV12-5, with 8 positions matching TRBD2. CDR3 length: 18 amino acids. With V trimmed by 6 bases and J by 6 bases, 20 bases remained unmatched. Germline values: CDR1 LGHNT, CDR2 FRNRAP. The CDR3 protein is CASGSDSAGVKGHDTQYF. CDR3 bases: TGTGCTAGTGGCTCCGACTCAGCGGGAGTAAAAGGGCACGATACGCAGTATTTT.

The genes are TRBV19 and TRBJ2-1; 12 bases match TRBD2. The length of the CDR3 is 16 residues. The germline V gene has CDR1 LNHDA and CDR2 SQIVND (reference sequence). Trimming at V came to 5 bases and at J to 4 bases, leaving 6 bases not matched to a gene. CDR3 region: CASSPGTSGFYNEQFF. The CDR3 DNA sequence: TGTGCCAGTAGTCCCGGGACTAGCGGGTTTTACAATGAGCAGTTCTTC.